The present T cell receptor (beta chain) was sequenced within a study of tissue T cells after allogeneic stem cell transplantation. Study results and caveats: The patient cohort was small and clinically heterogeneous, with limited sampling depth. Blood and spleen captured only part of the tissue TCR repertoire. TCR repertoires tracked anatomic similarity, regardless of disease or transplant status.

Comments on this clone: Its antigen is undetermined. Any gene name here is a mouse gene name. The CDR3 end is not reached by the read, which stops 1 residue before it; the germline J gene fills it in.

Germline values: CDR1 NNHDY, CDR2 SYVADS. V lost 2 bases, J lost 3 bases, and 0 bases stayed unmatched. The CDR3 consists of 14 residues. Time point meaning: mouse harvest day 14 after allogeneic transplant. Tail vein injection delivered 10^7 T-cell-depleted bone marrow cells and 10^6 splenic CD5+ T cells. This mouse GVHD model was MHC-mismatched B6 to BALB/c, profiled day 7 or 14. Produced via immunoSEQ multiplex PCR; TCRdb's table is partial and in-frame only. This sample has about 2,000 clones, with less than 55% found just once. J is TRBJ2-5 and V is TRBV13-3; 10 bases agree with TRBD1. The source is a female BALB/c mouse given C57BL/6 T cells with graft-versus-host disease after an allogeneic hematopoietic cell transplant. Sequencing used liver tissue. The CDR3 sequence is CASSEGQGQDTQYF. The part of the CDR3 DNA that was read is TGTGCCAGCAGTGAGGGACAGGGGCAAGACACCCAGTAC.